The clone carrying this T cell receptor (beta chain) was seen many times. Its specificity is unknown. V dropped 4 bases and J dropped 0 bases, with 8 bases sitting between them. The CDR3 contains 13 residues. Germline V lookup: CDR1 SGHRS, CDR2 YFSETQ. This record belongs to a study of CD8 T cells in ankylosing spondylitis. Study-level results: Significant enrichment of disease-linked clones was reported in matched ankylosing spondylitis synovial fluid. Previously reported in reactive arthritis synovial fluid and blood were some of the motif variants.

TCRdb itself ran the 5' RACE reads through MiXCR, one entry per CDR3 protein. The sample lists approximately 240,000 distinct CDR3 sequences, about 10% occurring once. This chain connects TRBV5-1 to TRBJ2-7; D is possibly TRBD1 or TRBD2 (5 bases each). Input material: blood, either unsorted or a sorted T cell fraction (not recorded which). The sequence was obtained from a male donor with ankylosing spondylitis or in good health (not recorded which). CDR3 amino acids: CASSGDLSYEQYF. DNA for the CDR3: TGCGCCAGCAGCGGGGACCTCTCCTACGAGCAGTACTTC.